This TCR beta chain was obtained from a study of cytomegalovirus exposure and HLA in healthy donors. Study overall: Around 80 million unique TCR sequences came from HLA-typed donors in an early release. Overall study findings and caveats: In a later analysis, TCR beta V- and J-gene trimming showed a link to a missense DCLRE1C variant. The study reported that TCR beta sequences accurately predicted HLA-A and HLA-B alleles in most subjects. According to the study, 150 to 200 TCR beta chains were cytomegalovirus-associated.

The primer mix had 60 Vbeta and 13 Jbeta primers. Using immunoSEQ multiplex PCR, the repertoire was profiled, and TCRdb retains in-frame clones only, with some absent. The sample table sets out 70,000 to 90,000 clones. As concerns this clone: What it binds is unknown.

The specimen sequenced was PBMCs. The clonotype was recovered from a man between 18 and 29 years old in good health and CMV-seropositive.

Here the CDR3 DNA reads TGTGCCAGCAGTTTGGGCAGCAACTATGGCTACACCTTC. Amino acids: CASSLGSNYGYTF. J is TRBJ1-2 and V is TRBV28; no clear D. The CDR3 contains 13 residues. Germline V gives CDR1 MDHEN, CDR2 SYDVKM. V lost 3 bases to trimming and J lost 2 bases, with 7 bases between them.